A single T cell receptor (beta chain) is shown here with its context. This sample is part of a study of blood T cell repertoires in COVID-19. The CDR3 has 15 amino acids. V was clipped by 7 bases and J by 10 bases, with 20 bases between them. The germline CDR1 and CDR2 sequences are MDHEN and SYDVKM. Seattle enrolled patients during active infection and tracked them longitudinally. Data came from immunoSEQ multiplex PCR; TCRdb stores just in-frame clones and leaves some out. The sample records some 300,000 clones, almost 90% being singletons. J is TRBJ1-6 and V is TRBV28; no firm D call. The specimen was peripheral blood. This TCR was recovered from a woman aged 40 to 50 with COVID-19, enrolled during active disease. CDR3: CASTPDPQARSPLHF. Written as DNA, the CDR3 is TGTGCCAGCACCCCAGATCCACAAGCGCGGTCACCCCTCCACTTT. Based on the CDR3 plus reference TRBV28 and TRBJ1-6, the full variable domain is DVKVTQSSRYLVKRTGEKVFLECVQDMDHENMFWYRQDPGLGLRLIYFSYDVKMKEKGDIPEGYSVSREKKERFSLILESASTNQTSMYLCASTPDPQARSPLHFGNGTRLTVT.